These 16 T cell receptor beta chains were sequenced from one sample in a study of early T cells in non-severe SARS-CoV-2 infection. TCRdb redid the calling of the 5' RACE reads with MiXCR, one entry per CDR3 protein. The sample has roughly 64,000 distinct CDR3 sequences; about 12% are singletons. Sequencing was carried out using whole blood. The source of these receptors is an adult who was a healthcare worker with PCR-confirmed SARS-CoV-2 infection or an uninfected control (not recorded which).

This clonotype was seen ten or more times. The chain combines TRBV12-3 or TRBV12-4 with TRBJ1-6; 7 bases line up with TRBD1. CDR3 size: 15 residues. V was clipped by 8 bases and J by 4 bases; unmatched bases: 8. The DNA of the CDR3 is TGTGCCAGCCAAACCAAGGACAGGTATAATTCACCCCTCCACTTT. Its translation: CASQTKDRYNSPLHF.

Ten or more counts support this clonotype. The chain carries TRBV10-2 and TRBJ1-2; TRBD1 matches 7 bases. The CDR3 loop spans 15 amino acids. The V gene's germline CDR1 is WSHSY and CDR2 SAAADI. With 6 bases clipped from V and 3 bases from J, the junction kept 10 bases outside the gene matches. The DNA for the CDR3 is TGCGCCAGCAGCCTTAACAGGGGTGAACACTATGGCTACACCTTC. Translating it yields CASSLNRGEHYGYTF.

The chain uses TRBV7-9 and TRBJ1-2; 7 bases are a match to TRBD1. The length of the CDR3 is 13 residues. Germline values: CDR1 SEHNR, CDR2 FQNEAQ (reference sequence). V gave up 4 bases and J gave up 4 bases; unmatched junction bases: 3. CDR3 bases: TGTGCCAGCAGCTCGGGACAGACCTATGGCTACACCTTC. As protein: CASSSGQTYGYTF. Using reference TRBV7-9 and TRBJ1-2 for the parts outside the CDR3, the full variable domain is DTGVSQNPRHKITKRGQNVTFRCDPISEHNRLYWYRQTLGQGPEFLTYFQNEAQLEKSRLLSDRFSAERPKGSFSTLEIQRTEQGDSAMYLCASSSGQTYGYTFGSGTRLTVV.

This clonotype has a count of ten or more. The chain has TRBV7-9 and TRBJ2-1; D gene uncertain. CDR1 is SEHNR and CDR2 is FQNEAQ in the germline V gene (reference sequence). Trimming took 0 bases from V and 7 from J, leaving 7 bases between them. The CDR3 has 13 amino acids. DNA for the CDR3: TGTGCCAGCAGCTTAGCTGGCAGGAATGAGCAGTTCTTC. Its translation is CASSLAGRNEQFF.

CDR3 bases: TGTGCCAGCAGTTTAGGAAACACCTACGAGCAGTACTTC. Its protein product is CASSLGNTYEQYF. V and J are TRBV12-3 or TRBV12-4 and TRBJ2-7; D unclear. The CDR3 contains 13 residues. Trimming stripped 1 base from V and 2 bases from J, with 6 bases between.

The chain has TRBV5-1 and TRBJ2-2; possibly TRBD2 for D (5 bases). This CDR3 comprises 15 residues. V lost 6 bases, J lost 1 base, and 13 bases lay in between. The germline V gene encodes CDR1 SGHRS and CDR2 YFSETQ. This chain's CDR3 is CASTPRGLNTGELFF. The CDR3, as DNA: TGCGCCAGCACCCCACGGGGATTGAACACCGGGGAGCTGTTTTTT.

The gene calls are TRBV7-9 and TRBJ2-3; possible D gene TRBD1, 6 bases. Germline lookup yields CDR1 SEHNR and CDR2 FQNEAQ (reference sequence). The V and J ends lost 5 bases and 3 bases respectively, with 15 bases between them. The CDR3 spans 15 residues. CDR3 DNA sequence: TGTGCCAGCAGCCCCGAGGGGGTGGCGACAGATACGCAGTATTTT. Protein sequence: CASSPEGVATDTQYF. Supplemented by reference TRBV7-9 and TRBJ2-3, the full variable domain reads DTGVSQNPRHKITKRGQNVTFRCDPISEHNRLYWYRQTLGQGPEFLTYFQNEAQLEKSRLLSDRFSAERPKGSFSTLEIQRTEQGDSAMYLCASSPEGVATDTQYFGPGTRLTVL.

V and J are TRBV14 and TRBJ1-2; D is unresolved. The V end was cut by 4 bases, the J end by 2 bases, with 8 bases between. The CDR3 covers 13 residues. CDR1 SGHDN and CDR2 FVKESK come from the germline V gene. The CDR3 sequence: CASSPLENYGYTF. DNA of the CDR3: TGTGCCAGCAGCCCGTTAGAGAACTATGGCTACACCTTC.

This clonotype has a handful of counts. This chain uses TRBV5-6 with TRBJ2-7, with D unresolved. This CDR3 is built from 13 residues. The ends were cut back, 1 base at V and 3 bases at J, with 8 bases in the middle. Looked up from germline, CDR1 is SGHDT and CDR2 is YYEEEE. CDR3 sequence reads: CASSLSGHYEQYF. In nucleotides, the CDR3 is TGTGCCAGCAGCTTGTCAGGTCACTACGAGCAGTACTTC.

This clonotype was seen at least ten times. V and J are TRBV3-1 and TRBJ2-5; a weak D match, TRBD2 (7 bases). Deletions cut 4 bases from V and 0 bases from J, with 9 bases between. The CDR3 consists of 14 residues. CDR1 is LGHDT and CDR2 is YNNKEL in the germline V gene (reference sequence). CDR3 in amino acids: CASSRGGDQETQYF. In DNA form, the CDR3 reads TGTGCCAGCAGCCGGGGGGGCGACCAAGAGACCCAGTACTTC.

On this clonotype: A much larger clonotype is one base distant, so this may be a read error. The CDR3 loop is CVSSHTGGNQPQHF. The CDR3 bases are TGTGTCAGCAGCCATACAGGGGGCAATCAGCCCCAGCATTTT. The chain is built from TRBV3-1 and TRBJ1-5; 7 nucleotides match TRBD1. The CDR3 length is 14 residues. Germline lookup yields CDR1 LGHDT and CDR2 YNNKEL (reference sequence).

The J gene is TRBJ2-3, the V gene TRBV2; the D is unclear. Trimming stripped 0 bases from V and 8 bases from J, with 9 bases between. The CDR3 spans 13 residues. The germline gives CDR1 SNHLY, CDR2 FYNNEI. CDR3 sequence: CASSEAGWSTQYF. Written as DNA, the CDR3 is TGTGCCAGCAGTGAAGCAGGATGGAGTACGCAGTATTTT.

V usage is TRBV5-1 and J usage is TRBJ2-3; TRBD1 matches at 11 bases. V lost 7 bases and J lost 4; bases outside the gene matches: 5. This CDR3 contains 14 residues. The V gene's germline CDR1 is SGHRS and CDR2 YFSETQ. The CDR3 sequence is CASWTGGAADTQYF. The DNA for the CDR3 is TGCGCCAGCTGGACAGGGGGCGCCGCAGATACGCAGTATTTT. The full variable domain, rest sourced from reference TRBV5-1 and TRBJ2-3, is KAGVTQTPRYLIKTRGQQVTLSCSPISGHRSVSWYQQTPGQGLQFLFEYFSETQRNKGNFPGRFSGRQFSNSRSEMNVSTLELGDSALYLCASWTGGAADTQYFGPGTRLTVL.

On this clonotype itself: Mismatch with germline at one junction end may stem from a read error. CDR3 sequence (DNA): TGTGTCAGCAGTTACGACCCGGGACAGCATAGATTGGAGGAAAAACTGTTTTTT. Translation: CVSSYDPGQHRLEEKLFF. The chain recombines TRBV12-3 or TRBV12-4 with TRBJ1-4; 7 bases are shared with TRBD1. There are 18 residues in the CDR3.

This clonotype has just a few counts. The J gene is TRBJ1-1, the V gene TRBV12-3 or TRBV12-4, with D possibly TRBD1 on 6 matching bases. This CDR3 is built from 15 residues. Trimming pared 6 bases from V and 0 bases from J, leaving 14 bases between. The CDR3 coding sequence is TGTGCCAGCAGCCGGGGGGGCCCCGTGAACACTGAAGCTTTCTTT. Translating gives CASSRGGPVNTEAFF.

The rearrangement uses TRBV7-2 and TRBJ1-4; the D is unclear. This CDR3 is built from 15 residues. Trimming shortened V by 0 bases and J by 13 bases, and 18 bases separated the two germline ends. The germline gives CDR1 SGHTA, CDR2 FQGNSA. CDR3 sequence: CASSLAAGVTDVLFF. The CDR3 nucleotides are TGTGCCAGCAGCTTAGCTGCTGGGGTAACCGACGTACTGTTTTTT.